This passage covers 28 T cell receptor beta chains from one sample sequenced in a study of blood T cell repertoires in COVID-19. The method was immunoSEQ multiplex PCR; TCRdb's version includes in-frame clones alone and lacks a portion of them. The sample lists some 64,000 clones, around 80% occurring once. Material for sequencing was peripheral blood. These receptors were taken from a man aged 60 to 75 with COVID-19, enrolled during active disease.

The CDR3 spells CASSLGYSEGSFNEQFF. CDR3 nucleotides: TGTGCCAGCTCATTGGGGTATAGCGAGGGATCTTTCAATGAGCAGTTCTTC. V and J are TRBV18 and TRBJ2-1, with D perhaps matching TRBD2 (5 bases). The CDR3 runs to 17 residues. Between the trimmed V and J ends, which lost 5 bases and 6 bases, there was a span of 23 bases. Looked up from germline, CDR1 is KGHSH and CDR2 is LQKENI.

The chain carries TRBV4-1 and TRBJ1-2, with D maybe TRBD1 (6 bases). CDR1 is MGHRA, CDR2 YSYEKL, per germline. This CDR3 is built from 15 residues. V was clipped by 0 bases and J by 4 bases, with 12 bases between them. CDR3 in DNA: TGCGCCAGCAGCCAAGAACGGGGGGCCCCCTATGGCTACACCTTC. Amino acid sequence: CASSQERGAPYGYTF.

The chain couples TRBV10-2 to TRBJ2-2; 8 nucleotides agree with TRBD1. J was trimmed by 6 bases and V by 5 bases; bases with no gene match: 8. Germline-derived CDR1 and CDR2 are WSHSY and SAAADI. The CDR3 is 15 amino acids. The CDR3 DNA reads TGCGCCAGCAGTACACCCCAGGGGGCAGCCGGGGAGCTGTTTTTT. Protein: CASSTPQGAAGELFF.

The V and J genes are TRBV14 and TRBJ2-5, with D tentatively TRBD2 (5 bases). Between the trimmed V and J ends, which lost 1 base and 4 bases, there was a span of 13 bases. Germline V CDR1 and CDR2: SGHDN, FVKESK. This CDR3 has 15 amino acids. DNA of the CDR3: TGTGCCAGCAGCCAAGGTCTAGCTGCTGGAGAGACCCAGTACTTC. Protein sequence: CASSQGLAAGETQYF. Looking up the rest from reference TRBV14 and TRBJ2-5 gives the full variable domain: EAGVTQFPSHSVIEKGQTVTLRCDPISGHDNLYWYRRVMGKEIKFLLHFVKESKQDESGMPNNRFLAERTGGTYSTLKVQPAELEDSGVYFCASSQGLAAGETQYFGPGTRLLVL.

Here the CDR3 reads CASKDTNQPQHF. The CDR3, as DNA: TGTGCCAGCAAGGACACCAATCAGCCCCAGCATTTT. The chain has TRBV28 and TRBJ1-5; D is perhaps TRBD1 (5 bases). V shed 7 bases and J shed 3 bases, with 7 bases lying between them. Germline assignment: CDR1 MDHEN and CDR2 SYDVKM. The CDR3 runs to 12 residues.

The chain recombines TRBV6-5 with TRBJ1-2, with D maybe TRBD1 (6 bases). CDR1 and CDR2 from the germline V gene are MNHEY and SVGAGI. Trimming stripped 7 bases from V and 3 bases from J, with 12 bases between. The CDR3 consists of 13 residues. CDR3 DNA sequence: TGTGCCAGCAACGTCGGACAGTACTATGGCTACACCTTC. It specifies CASNVGQYYGYTF.

The rearrangement links TRBV7-9 to TRBJ2-7, with D tentatively TRBD2 (6 bases). The CDR3 sequence is 16 residues long. Per the germline V gene, CDR1 is SEHNR and CDR2 is FQNEAQ (reference sequence). Trimming shortened V by 2 bases and J by 5 bases, and 19 bases separated the two germline ends. The CDR3 reads CASSLTSGRAFNEQYF. CDR3 nucleotides: TGTGCCAGCAGCTTAACAAGCGGGCGGGCGTTTAACGAGCAGTACTTC.

The genes are TRBV11-2 and TRBJ1-1, with 9 bases that match TRBD1. CDR3 length: 16 residues. From germline, CDR1 is SGHAT and CDR2 FQNNGV. With V trimmed by 4 bases and J by 6 bases, 12 bases remained unmatched. CDR3 region: CASSYRRDREGSEAFF. CDR3 nucleotides: TGTGCCAGCAGCTACAGAAGGGACAGGGAAGGGTCTGAAGCTTTCTTT.

This sequence joins TRBV28 and TRBJ2-1; D is perhaps TRBD2 (6 bases). The V and J ends lost 8 bases and 1 base respectively, with 15 bases between them. The germline V gene has CDR1 MDHEN and CDR2 SYDVKM. CDR3 length: 15 amino acids. The chain's CDR3 is CASSPREKSYNEQFF. In DNA, the CDR3 is TGTGCCAGCTCACCTCGGGAGAAGTCCTACAATGAGCAGTTCTTC.

V and J are TRBV6-5 and TRBJ2-1; 9 bases match TRBD1. Looked up from germline, CDR1 is MNHEY and CDR2 is SVGAGI. The V segment lost 8 bases and the J segment 9 bases; nucleotides outside the gene matches: 8. The CDR3 length is 13 residues. In DNA, the CDR3 is TGTGCCAGCGGCGGGACAGGGCCCGCTGAGCAGTTCTTC. It codes for CASGGTGPAEQFF.

The chain carries TRBV30 and TRBJ2-3, with TRBD1 matching 7 bases. The germline V gene encodes CDR1 GTSNPN and CDR2 SVGIG (reference sequence). CDR3 length equals 15 residues. Trimming cost V 3 bases and J 4 bases; bases outside gene matches: 10. The CDR3 DNA is TGTGCCTGGAGCCGACAGGGATTCGAAGCAGATACGCAGTATTTT. Amino acids: CAWSRQGFEADTQYF.

CDR3 amino acids: CAWTLWGFTDTQYF. The CDR3 nucleotides are TGTGCCTGGACATTGTGGGGCTTCACAGATACGCAGTATTTT. The chain couples TRBV30 to TRBJ2-3; D may be TRBD1 (5 bases). Trimming pared 4 bases from V and 2 bases from J, leaving 13 bases between. The V gene's germline CDR1 is GTSNPN and CDR2 SVGIG (reference sequence). CDR3 length: 14 amino acids. The variable domain in full, with the rest retrieved from reference TRBV30 and TRBJ2-3, is SQTIHQWPATLVQPVGSPLSLECTVEGTSNPNLYWYRQAAGRGLQLLFYSVGIGQISSEVPQNLSASRPQDRQFILSSKKLLLSDSGFYLCAWTLWGFTDTQYFGPGTRLTVL.

This chain connects TRBV12-3 or TRBV12-4 to TRBJ1-1, with D possibly TRBD1 on 5 matching bases. The CDR3 spans 13 residues. V was trimmed by 4 bases and J by 5 bases, leaving 11 bases between them. DNA for the CDR3: TGTGCCAGCAGTTCCACTCGGGGGACTGAAGCTTTCTTT. Protein sequence: CASSSTRGTEAFF.

The chain recombines TRBV5-1 with TRBJ1-2, with D perhaps TRBD1 (5 bases). This CDR3 is built from 16 residues. Germline CDR1 reads SGHRS; CDR2 reads YFSETQ. Trimming removed 2 bases from V and 6 bases from J, with 20 bases in between. The CDR3 region is CASSLGQGNFEDGYTF. Here the CDR3 DNA reads TGCGCCAGCAGCTTAGGTCAGGGAAACTTCGAGGATGGCTACACCTTC.

A single count supports this clone. DNA of the CDR3: TGTGCCAGCAGCGCAACCCTCCGGTCAACGAACACCGGGGAGCTGTTTTTT. Its protein product is CASSATLRSTNTGELFF. The J gene is TRBJ2-2, the V gene TRBV21-1; the table calls TRBD2, which could not be checked here. TRBV21-1 is an annotated pseudogene. CDR3 length: 17 residues.

This clone was detected only a few times. The rearrangement uses TRBV7-9 and TRBJ2-2, with 8 bases aligning to TRBD2. The V segment lost 5 bases and the J segment 3 bases; nucleotides outside the gene matches: 11. The germline V gene encodes CDR1 SEHNR and CDR2 FQNEAQ (reference sequence). This CDR3 comprises 17 residues. The CDR3 spells CASSPPGGVRDTGELFF. The CDR3 bases are TGTGCCAGCAGCCCCCCGGGGGGGGTGAGAGACACCGGGGAGCTGTTTTTT.

The rearrangement uses TRBV6-5 and TRBJ2-3, with 7 bases identical to TRBD1. The CDR3 spans 14 residues. The V gene's germline CDR1 is MNHEY and CDR2 SVGAGI. With 6 bases clipped from V and 1 base from J, the junction kept 4 bases outside the gene matches. DNA for the CDR3: TGTGCCAGCAGATCCGGACAGGGCACAGATACGCAGTATTTT. It codes for CASRSGQGTDTQYF.

The chain carries TRBV7-9 and TRBJ2-2; D is perhaps TRBD2 (6 bases). The CDR3 contains 17 residues. Trimming cost V 5 bases and J 4 bases, with 20 bases left between them. CDR1 and CDR2 from the germline V gene are SEHNR and FQNEAQ (reference sequence). In DNA, the CDR3 is TGTGCCAGCAGCGCGAGTCGGCTGGGGAGGACCACCGGGGAGCTGTTTTTT. Protein product: CASSASRLGRTTGELFF. Looking up the rest from reference TRBV7-9 and TRBJ2-2 gives the full variable domain: DTGVSQNPRHKITKRGQNVTFRCDPISEHNRLYWYRQTLGQGPEFLTYFQNEAQLEKSRLLSDRFSAERPKGSFSTLEIQRTEQGDSAMYLCASSASRLGRTTGELFFGEGSRLTVL.

The chain joins TRBV18 to TRBJ1-1; 12 bases map to TRBD1. The junction had 2 bases not matched to a gene; V was cut back by 4 bases and J by 5 bases. Germline V lookup: CDR1 KGHSH, CDR2 LQKENI. The CDR3 spans 14 residues. As DNA, the CDR3 is TGTGCCAGCTCACGGGACAGGGGGCGGACTGAAGCTTTCTTT. Protein: CASSRDRGRTEAFF.

The chain combines TRBV30 with TRBJ2-7; 8 bases match TRBD1. The junction had 6 bases not matched to a gene; V was cut back by 4 bases and J by 4 bases. The CDR3 sequence is 13 residues long. Germline CDR1 reads GTSNPN; CDR2 reads SVGIG (reference sequence). The CDR3 loop reads CAWKDRARYEQYF. The CDR3 nucleotides read TGTGCCTGGAAGGACAGGGCCCGATACGAGCAGTACTTC.

This clone occurred once. The V and J genes are TRBV18 and TRBJ1-2; D is undetermined. V was trimmed by 0 bases and J by 4 bases, leaving 12 bases between them. This CDR3 spans 15 amino acids. Germline V gene sequence: CDR1 KGHSH, CDR2 LQKENI. The CDR3 sequence: CASSPPVLSIYGYTF. CDR3 DNA: TGTGCCAGCTCACCACCGGTTTTGAGCATCTATGGCTACACCTTC.

The sample holds many counts of this clone. The gene calls are TRBV28 and TRBJ2-7; TRBD1 agrees at 12 bases. The germline V gene encodes CDR1 MDHEN and CDR2 SYDVKM. The CDR3 has 16 residues. Trimming at V came to 6 bases and at J to 8 bases, leaving 14 bases not matched to a gene. CDR3 sequence: CASSSSSGQGAGKQYF. The CDR3, as DNA: TGTGCCAGCAGCAGTTCCTCGGGACAGGGGGCCGGTAAGCAGTACTTC.

CDR3 in DNA: TGTGCCAGCAGCGTAGGACAGCGCTACGAGCAGTACTTC. Protein product: CASSVGQRYEQYF. This sequence joins TRBV11-2 and TRBJ2-7, with TRBD1 as a possible D gene (6 bases). CDR3 length: 13 amino acids. The germline V and J ends were trimmed by 5 bases and 3 bases, with 11 bases remaining between them. Germline values: CDR1 SGHAT, CDR2 FQNNGV. The complete variable domain, with remaining parts taken from reference TRBV11-2 and TRBJ2-7, reads EAGVAQSPRYKIIEKRQSVAFWCNPISGHATLYWYQQILGQGPKLLIQFQNNGVVDDSQLPKDRFSAERLKGVDSTLKIQPAKLEDSAVYLCASSVGQRYEQYFGPGTRLTVT.

The chain employs TRBV6-5 and TRBJ1-2; D is unclear. The germline gives CDR1 MNHEY, CDR2 SVGAGI. The V end was cut by 7 bases, the J end by 4 bases, with 10 bases between. The CDR3 spans 12 residues. CDR3 sequence reads: CASTLQPYGYTF. The CDR3 DNA reads TGTGCCAGCACCTTACAACCCTATGGCTACACCTTC.

This chain joins TRBV11-3 and TRBJ2-6, with 9 bases lining up with TRBD1. CDR3 length: 16 amino acids. Per germline, CDR1 SGHNT and CDR2 YENEEA. The J segment lost 0 bases and the V segment lost 6 bases, leaving 3 bases of the junction unmatched. CDR3 residues: CASRLGQGSGANVLTF. CDR3 bases: TGTGCCAGCAGGCTGGGACAGGGCTCTGGGGCCAACGTCCTGACTTTC.

The chain couples TRBV7-2 to TRBJ2-1; TRBD1 matches at 7 bases. This CDR3 spans 15 amino acids. After removal of 0 bases from V and 5 bases from J, the junction contained 4 bases not matched to a gene. Germline values: CDR1 SGHTA, CDR2 FQGNSA. CDR3 region: CASSLAGTADNEQFF. The CDR3 DNA sequence: TGTGCCAGCAGCTTAGCTGGGACAGCTGACAATGAGCAGTTCTTC.

The J gene is TRBJ2-1, the V gene TRBV3-1 (or the pseudogene TRBV3-2); D possibly corresponds to TRBD1 (6 bases). CDR1 LGHDT and CDR2 YNNKEL come from the germline V gene (reference sequence). Trimming removed 2 bases from V and 7 bases from J, with 12 bases in between. The CDR3 totals 14 residues. The CDR3 region is CASSQYRDRNEQFF. The CDR3 DNA follows: TGTGCCAGCAGCCAATACAGGGATCGGAATGAGCAGTTCTTC.

V and J are TRBV5-1 and TRBJ1-2, with 9 bases matching TRBD1. The CDR3 runs 16 residues. V trimming: 4 bases; J trimming: 8 bases; junction bases outside the gene matches: 15. CDR1 is SGHRS and CDR2 is YFSETQ in the germline V gene. CDR3 loop: CASSQTAGTGSGGYTF. In nucleotides, the CDR3 is TGCGCCAGCAGCCAGACGGCCGGGACAGGGTCTGGCGGCTACACCTTC.